A selection of T cell receptor beta chains follows, all from one sample in a study of cytomegalovirus exposure and HLA in healthy donors. The data were produced by immunoSEQ multiplex PCR, yet TCRdb's version contains in-frame clones alone and is incomplete. The sample records about 160,000 clones, 65% to 80% being singletons. Sequences were obtained from PBMCs. Source of these receptors: a woman between 45 and 65 years old in good health and CMV-seropositive. Both conserved end residues are part of each CDR3. D genes are given only for firm matches. Only part of the rows carry a size: once, few, many, or a class if the clone is expanded.

V gene	D gene	J gene	clone size	CDR3 DNA	CDR3 protein
TRBV11-2	-	TRBJ1-1	few	TGTGCCAGCAGCTTTACAGCGAACACTGAAGCTTTCTTT	CASSFTANTEAFF
TRBV7-3	-	TRBJ2-2	-	TGTGCCAGCAGTCCACTTGCGGGGTCCGGGGAGCTGTTTTTT	CASSPLAGSGELFF
TRBV29-1	TRBD2	TRBJ2-1	-	TGCAGCGTTGATAACCAAGCGGGGGGGCCCAATGAGCAGTTCTTC	CSVDNQAGGPNEQFF
TRBV6-5	-	TRBJ1-2	-	TGTGCCAGCAGCCCCCTGCTGGGGGCGCTTGGCTACACCTTC	CASSPLLGALGYTF
TRBV5-4	-	TRBJ2-7	-	TGTGCCAGCAGCTTGGGGAGACAGGACCTCTACGAGCAGTACTTC	CASSLGRQDLYEQYF
TRBV5-4	-	TRBJ1-1	-	TGTGCCAGCAGCTTCGACAGGACGGGCACTGAAGCTTTCTTT	CASSFDRTGTEAFF
TRBV2	-	TRBJ1-1	-	TGTGCCAGCAGAGTACAGGGTAAAACTGAAGCTTTCTTT	CASRVQGKTEAFF
TRBV6-4	-	TRBJ1-2	-	TGTGCCAGCAGTGACCCTTCGGGGGTGGACTATGGCTACACCTTC	CASSDPSGVDYGYTF
TRBV4-2	TRBD1	TRBJ1-2	-	TGTGCCAGCAGCCAACCTGGACAGGGGGCGGTTGGCTACACCTTC	CASSQPGQGAVGYTF
TRBV7-9	TRBD1	TRBJ1-1	-	TGTGCCAGCAGCTTACAGGGGGCCACTTTTAACACTGAAGCTTTCTTT	CASSLQGATFNTEAFF
TRBV15	-	TRBJ1-1	-	TGTGCCACCAGCAGAGGGGACATCGAGACTGAAGCTTTCTTT	CATSRGDIETEAFF
TRBV2	-	TRBJ1-1	once	TGTGCCAGCAGTGATAGGGGCGGAAGGAACACTGAAGCTTTCTTT	CASSDRGGRNTEAFF
TRBV27	TRBD1	TRBJ1-2	-	TGTGCCAGCAGTCCCGGGACAGGGGGCTACTATGGCTACACCTTC	CASSPGTGGYYGYTF
TRBV6-1	-	TRBJ1-1	once	TGTGCCAGCAGCGACTTCTCAGGGGATGAAGCTTTCTTT	CASSDFSGDEAFF
TRBV7-8	TRBD2	TRBJ2-1	-	TGTGCCACCGTACAGAGGTGGACTAGCGCCTACAATGAGCAGTTCTTC	CATVQRWTSAYNEQFF
TRBV10-3	-	TRBJ1-2	-	TGTGCCACCCTGACAGAGAACTATGGCTACACCTTC	CATLTENYGYTF
TRBV18	TRBD1	TRBJ1-2	-	TGTGCCAGCTCACGGGGGACAGGGGCGAACTATGGCTACACCTTC	CASSRGTGANYGYTF
TRBV6-5	-	TRBJ1-1	few	TGTGCCAGCAGTTCGGACAGATTGGTGAGGTTCACTGAAGCTTTCTTT	CASSSDRLVRFTEAFF
TRBV5-4	TRBD2	TRBJ2-7	-	TGTGCCAGCAGCCGCGGGGGGCCGGCCTACGAGCAGTACTTC	CASSRGGPAYEQYF
TRBV2	-	TRBJ1-5	-	TGTGCCAGCAGTGACACTTTGTCAGGGGTTAGTCAGCCCCAGCATTTT	CASSDTLSGVSQPQHF
TRBV19	TRBD1	TRBJ2-4	-	TGTGCCAGATTAAGACAGGGGGCGAACATTCAGTACTTC	CARLRQGANIQYF
TRBV6-1	-	TRBJ2-5	-	TGTGCCAGCAGTGAACTAGGGGGCCAAGAGACCCAGTACTTC	CASSELGGQETQYF
TRBV5-4	-	TRBJ2-5	-	TGTGCCAGCAGCGCGGAGGAAATGGGCCAGGAGACCCAGTACTTC	CASSAEEMGQETQYF
TRBV7-8	-	TRBJ2-3	once	TGTGCCAGCAGCTTAGCGAGTAGCCCAGATACGCAGTATTTT	CASSLASSPDTQYF
TRBV2	-	TRBJ2-2	few	TGTGCCAGCAGTCGGACAGCGAACACCGGGGAGCTGTTTTTT	CASSRTANTGELFF
TRBV5-1	-	TRBJ2-7	-	TGCGCCAGCAGCTTGGCCGGGTCCCACGAGCAGTACTTC	CASSLAGSHEQYF
TRBV5-1	TRBD2	TRBJ2-3	-	TGCGCCAGCACCTCGGGACTAGCATCCACAGATACGCAGTATTTT	CASTSGLASTDTQYF
TRBV18	TRBD1	TRBJ1-2	-	TGTGCCAGCTTAACCGAAACCCTTGGCAGGGGGCGCGGCTATGGCTACACCTTC	CASLTETLGRGRGYGYTF
TRBV5-4	-	TRBJ2-2	few	TGTGCCAGCAGCTCCAGGGGGGACACCGGGGAGCTGTTTTTT	CASSSRGDTGELFF
TRBV6-1	-	TRBJ1-3	-	TGTGCCAGCACCTACTTCTCTGGAAACACCATATATTTT	CASTYFSGNTIYF
TRBV5-1	-	TRBJ1-2	-	TGCGCCAGCAGCGCGGACGGGGGGGGATATGGCTACACCTTC	CASSADGGGYGYTF
TRBV5-6	-	TRBJ1-2	-	TGTGCCAGCAGCTTGGTGGGCTCGGACGGGGACTACTATGGCTACACCTTC	CASSLVGSDGDYYGYTF
TRBV6-4	-	TRBJ1-2	-	TGTGCCAGCAGTGACTCCTTGGGGCCGGACTATGGCTACACCTTC	CASSDSLGPDYGYTF
TRBV19	-	TRBJ1-1	-	TGTGCCAGTAGGCCCTCGGGGAACACTGAAGCTTTCTTT	CASRPSGNTEAFF
TRBV4-1	-	TRBJ2-1	-	TGCGCCAGCAGCCCCCTGAAGGGGGGGCTCTCCTACAATGAGCAGTTCTTC	CASSPLKGGLSYNEQFF
TRBV10-3	-	TRBJ2-2	-	TGTGCCATCAGTACGGGACTTGATTACACCGGGGAGCTGTTTTTT	CAISTGLDYTGELFF
TRBV9	-	TRBJ1-4	few	TGTGCCAGCAGCGTAGGCCATGGGCGGGATGAAAAACTGTTTTTT	CASSVGHGRDEKLFF
TRBV7-9	TRBD2	TRBJ2-3	once	TGTTCCAGCAGCTCAAGATTAGCGGGAGTCACAGATACGCAGTATTTT	CSSSSRLAGVTDTQYF
TRBV28	-	TRBJ1-2	-	TGTGCCAGCAGTGACCAGGGTTCCTATGGCTACACCTTC	CASSDQGSYGYTF
TRBV7-9	-	TRBJ1-1	-	TGTGCCAGCAGCTTAGCTGCGGGTATCGCTGAAGCTTTCTTT	CASSLAAGIAEAFF
TRBV7-8	-	TRBJ1-3	-	TGTGCCAGCAGCTCGACCCCGGGAGGGAACGGAGGAAACACCATATATTTT	CASSSTPGGNGGNTIYF
TRBV29-1	-	TRBJ1-2	-	TGCAGCGTTGGTCACCCGGACAGTCAAGGCTACACCTTC	CSVGHPDSQGYTF
TRBV5-1	-	TRBJ1-1	-	TGCGCCAGCAGCCGAACAGGGAACACTGAAGCTTTCTTT	CASSRTGNTEAFF
TRBV6-5	-	TRBJ2-1	-	TGTGCCAGCAGTTACTCGGGCCAGGGGATTTTCAATGAGCAGTTCTTC	CASSYSGQGIFNEQFF
TRBV2	TRBD1	TRBJ1-2	-	TGTGCCAGCAGCCGGGACAGGGTCTGTGGCTACACCTTC	CASSRDRVCGYTF
TRBV9	-	TRBJ1-1	-	TGTGCCAGCAGCCCGGGAGATATGAACACTGAAGCTTTCTTT	CASSPGDMNTEAFF
TRBV6-5	-	TRBJ1-2	once	TGTGCCACCGTGGGAGTCTATGGCTACACCTTC	CATVGVYGYTF
TRBV19	TRBD2	TRBJ2-1	-	TGTGCCAGTAGTAAATTACTAGCGGGGGCGAACAATGAGCAGTTCTTC	CASSKLLAGANNEQFF
TRBV7-2	TRBD1	TRBJ1-2	-	TGTGCCAGCAGCTCCCAGGGGGGTAACTATGGCTACACCTTC	CASSSQGGNYGYTF
TRBV5-6	TRBD2	TRBJ2-3	-	TGTGCCAGCAGCCCCCTCCGGGGGGGAGATACGCAGTATTTT	CASSPLRGGDTQYF
TRBV19	TRBD2	TRBJ2-1	-	TGTGCCAGTAGTTCCGGACCTCTGGGACTAGTAGGGAATGAGCAGTTCTTC	CASSSGPLGLVGNEQFF
TRBV5-1	TRBD2	TRBJ2-1	-	TGCGCCAGCAGCTTGGGTTCTTCCGGGACTAGCAATGAGCAGTTCTTC	CASSLGSSGTSNEQFF
TRBV7-9	-	TRBJ1-3	-	TGTGCCAGCAGCTCCTCAGGTGGCTCTGGAAACACCATATATTTT	CASSSSGGSGNTIYF
TRBV15	-	TRBJ1-5	-	TGTGCCACCAGCCACCCGGGGGGGCGGAAGAGCAATCAGCCCCAGCATTTT	CATSHPGGRKSNQPQHF
TRBV15	-	TRBJ2-1	-	TGTGCCACCAGCAGTTACAGGGATCAGAGCAATGAGCAGTTCTTC	CATSSYRDQSNEQFF
TRBV11-3	TRBD2	TRBJ2-5	-	TGTGCCAGCCCATTAACGGGGGGGCGGGAGACCCAGTACTTC	CASPLTGGRETQYF
TRBV10-3	TRBD2	TRBJ2-4	-	TGTGCCATCAGTGACTATATAGCGGGGGGTAAAAACATTCAGTACTTC	CAISDYIAGGKNIQYF
TRBV6-6	TRBD1	TRBJ1-5	-	TGTGCCAACGGACAGGGCTACAATCAGCCCCAGCATTTT	CANGQGYNQPQHF